Following are 6 T cell receptor beta chains from one sample sequenced in a study of blood T cells in healthy people across ages. The use of a sample-barcoded 5' primer and a J-beta primer mix characterized a second PCR of about 6 to 12 cycles. Via MiXCR, TCRdb re-called the 5' RACE reads, giving one row per CDR3 protein. The sample has hundreds of thousands of distinct CDR3 sequences; more than 50% are singletons. Sequencing input: blood. The receptors shown here come from a man aged 40-50 years in good health.

The chain has TRBV3-1 and TRBJ1-6; D might be TRBD1 (5 bases). V lost 1 base and J 8 bases, leaving 15 bases between the germline ends. This CDR3 contains 16 residues. Germline CDR1 reads LGHDT; CDR2 reads YNNKEL (reference sequence). The CDR3 reads CASSQVRSGKDSPLHF. In nucleotides, the CDR3 is TGTGCCAGCAGCCAAGTTCGGTCAGGGAAAGATTCACCCCTCCACTTT.

This chain connects TRBV7-3 to TRBJ2-1; 8 bases align to TRBD1. This CDR3 is 14 amino acids long. CDR1 and CDR2 (germline): SGHTA, FQGTGA. Trimming removed 4 bases from V and 7 bases from J; junction bases left unmatched: 6. CDR3 nucleotide sequence: TGTGCCAGCAGCTCGGACAGGGTTAAAAATGAGCAGTTCTTC. Protein product: CASSSDRVKNEQFF.

A few counts support this clonotype. DNA of the CDR3: TGTGCCAGCAGCCATCGACCCACGGCAGCCAAAAACATTCAGTACTTC. It codes for CASSHRPTAAKNIQYF. The rearrangement links TRBV11-3 to TRBJ2-4; D uncertain. The CDR3 consists of 16 residues. From germline, CDR1 is SGHNT and CDR2 YENEEA. V was cut by 5 bases and J by 0 bases, with 14 bases left in between.

Here the CDR3 reads CASSPIPSGGANEQFF. The CDR3 DNA sequence: TGTGCCAGCAGTCCGATCCCTAGCGGGGGGGCGAATGAGCAGTTCTTC. The chain recombines TRBV12-3 or TRBV12-4 with TRBJ2-1; 12 positions match TRBD2. The CDR3 is made up of 16 amino acids. Trimming took 5 bases from V and 7 from J; bases not matched to a gene: 9.

The sample holds a few counts of this clonotype. The chain joins TRBV5-1 to TRBJ2-3, with 10 bases matching TRBD2. This CDR3 comprises 19 residues. Germline values: CDR1 SGHRS, CDR2 YFSETQ. With 0 bases clipped from V and 0 bases from J, the junction kept 10 bases outside the gene matches. As DNA, the CDR3 is TGCGCCAGCAGCTTGGAAGGCATACTAGCGGGATCTAGCACAGATACGCAGTATTTT. The encoded protein is CASSLEGILAGSSTDTQYF.

The chain links TRBV7-2 to TRBJ2-4; D remains ambiguous. CDR1 is SGHTA, CDR2 FQGNSA, per germline. V was clipped by 5 bases and J by 4 bases, with 18 bases between them. This CDR3 spans 16 amino acids. The CDR3 here is CASSQTFPDVKNIQYF. In DNA form, the CDR3 reads TGTGCCAGCAGCCAAACCTTTCCGGATGTAAAAAACATTCAGTACTTC.